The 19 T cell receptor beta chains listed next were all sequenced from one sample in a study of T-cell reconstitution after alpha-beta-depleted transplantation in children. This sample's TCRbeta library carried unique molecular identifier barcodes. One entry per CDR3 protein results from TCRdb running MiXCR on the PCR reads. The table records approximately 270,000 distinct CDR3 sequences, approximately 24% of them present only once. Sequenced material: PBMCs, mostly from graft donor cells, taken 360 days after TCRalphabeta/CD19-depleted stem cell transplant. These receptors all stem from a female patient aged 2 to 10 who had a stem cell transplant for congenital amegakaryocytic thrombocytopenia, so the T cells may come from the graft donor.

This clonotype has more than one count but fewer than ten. CDR3 loop: CATGLAGGTGELFF. The CDR3 DNA sequence: TGTGCCACCGGACTAGCGGGAGGGACCGGGGAGCTGTTTTTT. V gene TRBV12-3 or TRBV12-4 combines with J gene TRBJ2-2; 15 bases fit TRBD2. CDR3 length: 14 residues. V shed 10 bases and J 5 bases; nucleotides not matched to a gene: 2.

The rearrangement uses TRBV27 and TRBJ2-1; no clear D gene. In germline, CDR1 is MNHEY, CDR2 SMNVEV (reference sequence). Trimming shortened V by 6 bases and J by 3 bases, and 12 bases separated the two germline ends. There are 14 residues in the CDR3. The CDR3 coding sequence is TGTGCCAGCAGAAGACCCCTTAACTACAATGAGCAGTTCTTC. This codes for CASRRPLNYNEQFF.

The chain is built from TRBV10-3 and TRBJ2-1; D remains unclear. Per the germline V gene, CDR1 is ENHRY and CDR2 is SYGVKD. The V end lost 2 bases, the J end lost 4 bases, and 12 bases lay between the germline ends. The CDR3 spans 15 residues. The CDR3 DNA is TGTGCCATCAGTGAGCGGGTCAGAATATACAATGAGCAGTTCTTC. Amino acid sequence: CAISERVRIYNEQFF.

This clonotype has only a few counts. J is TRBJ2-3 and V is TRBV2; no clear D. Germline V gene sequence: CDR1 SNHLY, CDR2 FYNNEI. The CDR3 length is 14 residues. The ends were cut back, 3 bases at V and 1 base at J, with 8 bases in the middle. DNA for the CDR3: TGTGCCAGCAGTGATTTTTCGCGCACAGATACGCAGTATTTT. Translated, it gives CASSDFSRTDTQYF.

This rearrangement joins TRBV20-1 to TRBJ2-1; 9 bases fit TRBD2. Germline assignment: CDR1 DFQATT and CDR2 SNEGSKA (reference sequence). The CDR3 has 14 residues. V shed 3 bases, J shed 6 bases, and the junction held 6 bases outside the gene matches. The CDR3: CSASAGGPSNEQFF. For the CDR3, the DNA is TGCAGTGCTAGCGCGGGGGGGCCGAGCAATGAGCAGTTCTTC.

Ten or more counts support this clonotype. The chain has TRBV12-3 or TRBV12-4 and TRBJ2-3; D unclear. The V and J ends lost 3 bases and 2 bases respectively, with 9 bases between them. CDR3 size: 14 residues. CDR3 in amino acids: CASSLWQATDTQYF. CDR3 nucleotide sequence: TGTGCCAGCAGTTTGTGGCAGGCCACAGATACGCAGTATTTT.

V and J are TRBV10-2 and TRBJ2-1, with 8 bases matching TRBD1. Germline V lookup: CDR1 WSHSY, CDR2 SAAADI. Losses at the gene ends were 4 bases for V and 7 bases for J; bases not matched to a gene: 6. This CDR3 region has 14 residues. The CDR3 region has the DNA TGCGCCAGCAGTGCTCGGACAGGGAGAAATGAGCAGTTCTTC. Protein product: CASSARTGRNEQFF.

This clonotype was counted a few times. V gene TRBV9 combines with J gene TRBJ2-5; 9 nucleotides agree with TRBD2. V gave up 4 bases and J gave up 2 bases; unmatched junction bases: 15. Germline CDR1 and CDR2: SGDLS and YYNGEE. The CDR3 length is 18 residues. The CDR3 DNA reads TGTGCCAGCAGCTTTTCCACTAGCGGGCTCCAAGCACAAGAGACCCAGTACTTC. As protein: CASSFSTSGLQAQETQYF.

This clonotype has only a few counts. The CDR3 spells CASSLSRDRKRLFF. The CDR3 region has the DNA TGTGCCAGCAGCCTCAGCCGGGACAGAAAACGATTATTCTTC. V and J are TRBV2 and TRBJ2-1; 7 bases fit TRBD1. The CDR3 runs to 14 residues. V shed 6 bases, J shed 16 bases, and the junction held 18 bases outside the gene matches. CDR1 is SNHLY and CDR2 is FYNNEI in the germline V gene.

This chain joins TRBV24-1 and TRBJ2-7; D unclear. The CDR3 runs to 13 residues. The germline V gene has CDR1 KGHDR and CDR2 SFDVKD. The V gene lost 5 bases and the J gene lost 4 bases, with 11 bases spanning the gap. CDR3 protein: CATSGSLGYEQYF. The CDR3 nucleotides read TGTGCCACCAGTGGCTCTCTTGGGTACGAGCAGTACTTC.

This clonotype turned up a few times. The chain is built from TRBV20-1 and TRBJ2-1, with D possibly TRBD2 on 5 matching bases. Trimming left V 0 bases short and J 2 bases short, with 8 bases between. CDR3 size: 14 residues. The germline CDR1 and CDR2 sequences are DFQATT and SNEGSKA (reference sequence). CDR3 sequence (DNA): TGCAGTGCTAGAGAACTAGGAACCTACAATGAGCAGTTCTTC. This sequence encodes CSARELGTYNEQFF.

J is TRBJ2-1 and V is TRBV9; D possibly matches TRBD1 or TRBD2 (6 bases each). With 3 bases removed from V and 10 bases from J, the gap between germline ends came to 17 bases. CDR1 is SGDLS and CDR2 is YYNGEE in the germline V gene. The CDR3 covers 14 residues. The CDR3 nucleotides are TGTGCCAGCAGCGACCTAGGGGGGTGGCAAGAGCAGTTCTTC. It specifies CASSDLGGWQEQFF.

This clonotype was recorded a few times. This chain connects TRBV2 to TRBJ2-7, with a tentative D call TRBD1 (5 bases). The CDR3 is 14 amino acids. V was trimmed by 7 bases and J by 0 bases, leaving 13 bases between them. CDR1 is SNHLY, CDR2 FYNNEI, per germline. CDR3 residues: CASITSQGSYEQYF. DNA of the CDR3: TGTGCCAGCATAACCTCGCAGGGCTCCTACGAGCAGTACTTC.

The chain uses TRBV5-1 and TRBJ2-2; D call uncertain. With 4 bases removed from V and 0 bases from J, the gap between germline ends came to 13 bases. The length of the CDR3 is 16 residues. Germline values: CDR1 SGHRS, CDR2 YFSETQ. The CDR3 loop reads CASSAGWIANTGELFF. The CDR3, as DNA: TGCGCCAGCAGCGCCGGCTGGATTGCGAACACCGGGGAGCTGTTTTTT.

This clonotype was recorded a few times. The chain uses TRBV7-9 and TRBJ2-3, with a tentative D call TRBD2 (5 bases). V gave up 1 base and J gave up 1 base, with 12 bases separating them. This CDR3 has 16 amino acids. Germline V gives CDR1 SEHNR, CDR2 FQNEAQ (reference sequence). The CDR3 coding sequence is TGTGCCAGCAGCTTAGGCCTAGCACCTCGCACAGATACGCAGTATTTT. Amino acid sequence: CASSLGLAPRTDTQYF.

CDR3 in DNA: TGCAGTGCTAGAGATTGTTTGGCAGGCCCTTACCCCCACAATGAGCAGTTCTTC. Amino acids: CSARDCLAGPYPHNEQFF. The chain joins TRBV20-1 to TRBJ2-1, with D uncertain. Germline-derived CDR1 and CDR2 are DFQATT and SNEGSKA (reference sequence). Trimming cost V 0 bases and J 5 bases, with 23 bases left between them. The CDR3 contains 18 residues.

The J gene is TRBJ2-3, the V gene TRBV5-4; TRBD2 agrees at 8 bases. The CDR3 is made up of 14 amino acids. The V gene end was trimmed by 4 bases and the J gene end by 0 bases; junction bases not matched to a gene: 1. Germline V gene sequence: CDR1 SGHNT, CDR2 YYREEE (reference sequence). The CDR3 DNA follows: TGTGCCAGCAGCGGCGGGGGGAGCACAGATACGCAGTATTTT. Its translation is CASSGGGSTDTQYF. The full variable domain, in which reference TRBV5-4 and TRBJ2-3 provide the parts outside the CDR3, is ETGVTQSPTHLIKTRGQQVTLRCSSQSGHNTVSWYQQALGQGPQFIFQYYREEENGRGNFPPRFSGLQFPNYSSELNVNALELDDSALYLCASSGGGSTDTQYFGPGTRLTVL.

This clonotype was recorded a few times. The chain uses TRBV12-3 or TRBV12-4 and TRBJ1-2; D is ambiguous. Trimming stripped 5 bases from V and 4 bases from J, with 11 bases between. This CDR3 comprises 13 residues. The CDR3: CASSPPTSYGYTF. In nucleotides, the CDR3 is TGTGCCAGCAGTCCTCCTACAAGCTATGGCTACACCTTC.

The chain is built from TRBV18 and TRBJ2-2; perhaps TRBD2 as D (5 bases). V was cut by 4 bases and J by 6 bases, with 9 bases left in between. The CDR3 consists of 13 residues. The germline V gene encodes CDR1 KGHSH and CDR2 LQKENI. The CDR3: CASSLEAAGELFF. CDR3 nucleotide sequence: TGTGCCAGCTCACTTGAAGCGGCCGGGGAGCTGTTTTTT. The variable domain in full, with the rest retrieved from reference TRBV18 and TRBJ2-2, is NAGVMQNPRHLVRRRGQEARLRCSPMKGHSHVYWYRQLPEEGLKFMVYLQKENIIDESGMPKERFSAEFPKEGPSILRIQQVVRGDSAAYFCASSLEAAGELFFGEGSRLTVL.